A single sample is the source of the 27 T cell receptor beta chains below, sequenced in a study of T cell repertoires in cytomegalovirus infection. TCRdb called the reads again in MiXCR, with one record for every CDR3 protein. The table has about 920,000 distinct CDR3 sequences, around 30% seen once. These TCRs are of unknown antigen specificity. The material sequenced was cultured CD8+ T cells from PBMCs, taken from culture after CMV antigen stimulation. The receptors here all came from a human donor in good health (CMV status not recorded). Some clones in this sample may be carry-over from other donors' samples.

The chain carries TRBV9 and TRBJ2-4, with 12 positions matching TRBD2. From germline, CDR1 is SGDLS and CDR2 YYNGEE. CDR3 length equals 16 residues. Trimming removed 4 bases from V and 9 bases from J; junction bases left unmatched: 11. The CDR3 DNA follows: TGTGCCAGCAGCCCCCGGGCTAGCGGGGGGGCCGCCATTCAGTACTTC. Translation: CASSPRASGGAAIQYF.

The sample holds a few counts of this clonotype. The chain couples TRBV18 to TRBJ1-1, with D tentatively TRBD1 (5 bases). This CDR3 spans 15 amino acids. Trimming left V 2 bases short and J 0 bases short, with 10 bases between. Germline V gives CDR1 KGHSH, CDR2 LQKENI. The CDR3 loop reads CASSPGEGVNTEAFF. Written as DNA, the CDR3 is TGTGCCAGCTCACCAGGGGAAGGGGTGAACACTGAAGCTTTCTTT.

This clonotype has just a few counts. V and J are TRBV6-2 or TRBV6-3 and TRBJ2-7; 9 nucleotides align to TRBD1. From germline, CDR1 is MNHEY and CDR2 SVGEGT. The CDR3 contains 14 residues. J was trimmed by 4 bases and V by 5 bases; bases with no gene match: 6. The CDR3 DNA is TGTGCCAGCAGTCCCTCAGGGACAGGGTACGAGCAGTACGTC. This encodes CASSPSGTGYEQYV.

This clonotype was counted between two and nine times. The CDR3 region is CASSNPGDRVETQYF. The CDR3 DNA is TGTGCCAGCAGCAACCCAGGCGACAGGGTTGAGACCCAGTACTTC. The rearrangement links TRBV2 to TRBJ2-5; 7 bases are shared with TRBD1. CDR1 and CDR2 (germline): SNHLY, FYNNEI. The CDR3 sequence is 15 residues long. V lost 6 bases to trimming and J lost 5 bases; unmatched junction nucleotides: 12.

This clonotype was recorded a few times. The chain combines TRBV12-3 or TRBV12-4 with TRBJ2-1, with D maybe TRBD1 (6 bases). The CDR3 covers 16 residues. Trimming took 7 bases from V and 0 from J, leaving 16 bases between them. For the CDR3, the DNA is TGTGCCAGCACCAACTCGGACAGACGCTCCTACAATGAGCAGTTCTTC. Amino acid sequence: CASTNSDRRSYNEQFF.

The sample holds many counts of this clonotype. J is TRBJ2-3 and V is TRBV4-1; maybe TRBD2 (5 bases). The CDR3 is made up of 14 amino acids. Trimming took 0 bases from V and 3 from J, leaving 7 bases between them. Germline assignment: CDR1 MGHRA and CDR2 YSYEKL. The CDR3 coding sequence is TGCGCCAGCAGCCAAGATACGGGGACAGATACGCAGTATTTT. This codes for CASSQDTGTDTQYF.

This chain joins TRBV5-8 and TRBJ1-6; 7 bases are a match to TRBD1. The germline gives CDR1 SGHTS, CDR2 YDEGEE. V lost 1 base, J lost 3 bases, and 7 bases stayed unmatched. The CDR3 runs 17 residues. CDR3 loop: CASSLTTGYHYNSPLHF. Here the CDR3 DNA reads TGTGCCAGCAGCTTGACGACAGGGTACCACTATAATTCACCCCTCCACTTT.

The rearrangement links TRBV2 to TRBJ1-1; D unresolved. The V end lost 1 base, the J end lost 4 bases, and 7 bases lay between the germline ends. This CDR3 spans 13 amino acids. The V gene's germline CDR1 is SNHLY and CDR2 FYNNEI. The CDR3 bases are TGTGCCAGCAGTGAAGAGGGCGTCACTGAAGCTTTCTTT. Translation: CASSEEGVTEAFF.

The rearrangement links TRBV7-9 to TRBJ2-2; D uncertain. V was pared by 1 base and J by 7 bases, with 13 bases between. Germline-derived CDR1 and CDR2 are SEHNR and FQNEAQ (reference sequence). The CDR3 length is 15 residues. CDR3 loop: CASSLVSQIGGELFF. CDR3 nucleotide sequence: TGTGCCAGCAGCTTAGTTTCTCAAATCGGCGGGGAGCTGTTTTTT.

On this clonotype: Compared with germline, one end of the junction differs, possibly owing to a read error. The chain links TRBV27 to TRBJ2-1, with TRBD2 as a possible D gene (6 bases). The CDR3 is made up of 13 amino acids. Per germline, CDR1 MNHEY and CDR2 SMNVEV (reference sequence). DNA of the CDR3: TGTGCCAGCTCAATGACGGACTACGATGAGCAGTTCTTC. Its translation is CASSMTDYDEQFF.

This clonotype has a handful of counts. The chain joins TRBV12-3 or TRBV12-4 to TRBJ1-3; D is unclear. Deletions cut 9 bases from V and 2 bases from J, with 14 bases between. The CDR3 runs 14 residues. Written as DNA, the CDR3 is TGTGCCAGGAGAGGGCGCGGACCTGGAAACACCATATATTTT. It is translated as CARRGRGPGNTIYF.

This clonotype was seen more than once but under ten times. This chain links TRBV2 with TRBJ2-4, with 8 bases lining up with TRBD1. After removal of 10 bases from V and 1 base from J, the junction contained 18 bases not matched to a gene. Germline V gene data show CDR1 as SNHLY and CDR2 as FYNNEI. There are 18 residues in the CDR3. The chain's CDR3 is CATRVRGLDGRAKNIQYF. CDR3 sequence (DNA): TGTGCCACCCGTGTCAGGGGGCTGGATGGGAGGGCCAAAAACATTCAGTACTTC.

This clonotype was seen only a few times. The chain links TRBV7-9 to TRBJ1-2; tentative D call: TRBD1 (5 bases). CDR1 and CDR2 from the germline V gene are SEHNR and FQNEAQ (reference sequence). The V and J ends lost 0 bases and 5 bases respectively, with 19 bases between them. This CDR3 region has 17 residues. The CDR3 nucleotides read TGTGCCAGCAGCTTAGCTGGGGCCCCGCGTCGGGAGTATGGCTACACCTTC. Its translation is CASSLAGAPRREYGYTF.

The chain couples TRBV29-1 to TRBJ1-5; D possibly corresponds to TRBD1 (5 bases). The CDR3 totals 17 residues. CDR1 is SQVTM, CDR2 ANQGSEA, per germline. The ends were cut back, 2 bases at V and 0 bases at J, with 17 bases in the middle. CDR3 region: CSVEKAWDEDSNQPQHF. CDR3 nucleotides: TGCAGCGTTGAAAAGGCGTGGGACGAAGATAGCAATCAGCCCCAGCATTTT.

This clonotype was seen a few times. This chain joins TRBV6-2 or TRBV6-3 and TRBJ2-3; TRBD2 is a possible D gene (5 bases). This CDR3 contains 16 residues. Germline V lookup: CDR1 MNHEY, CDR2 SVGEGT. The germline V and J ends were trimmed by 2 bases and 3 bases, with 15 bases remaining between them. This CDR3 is CASSYPSLRGTDTQYF. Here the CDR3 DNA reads TGTGCCAGCAGTTACCCCAGCCTCAGAGGGACAGATACGCAGTATTTT.

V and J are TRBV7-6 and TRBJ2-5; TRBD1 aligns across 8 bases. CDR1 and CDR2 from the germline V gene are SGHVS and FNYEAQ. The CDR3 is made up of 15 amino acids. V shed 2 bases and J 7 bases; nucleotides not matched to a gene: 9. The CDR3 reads CASSLYGTDRGTQYF. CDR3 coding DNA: TGTGCCAGCAGCTTATATGGGACAGACAGGGGGACCCAGTACTTC.

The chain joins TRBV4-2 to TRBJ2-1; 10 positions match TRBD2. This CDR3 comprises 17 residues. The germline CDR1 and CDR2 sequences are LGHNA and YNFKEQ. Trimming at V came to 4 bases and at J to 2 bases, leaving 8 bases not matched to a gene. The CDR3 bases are TGTGCCAGCAGCCCCGAACCGGGACTAGCGACCTACAATGAGCAGTTCTTC. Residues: CASSPEPGLATYNEQFF.

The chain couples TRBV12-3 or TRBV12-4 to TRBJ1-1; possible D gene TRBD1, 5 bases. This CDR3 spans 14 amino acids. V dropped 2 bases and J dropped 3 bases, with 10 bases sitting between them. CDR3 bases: TGTGCCAGCAGTTTACGGGGCACCTACACTGAAGCTTTCTTT. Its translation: CASSLRGTYTEAFF.

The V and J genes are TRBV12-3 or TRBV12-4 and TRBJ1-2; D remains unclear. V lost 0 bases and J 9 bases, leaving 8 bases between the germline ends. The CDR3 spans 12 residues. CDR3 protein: CASSLAAERYTF. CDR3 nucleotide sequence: TGTGCCAGCAGTTTAGCGGCCGAGCGCTACACCTTC.

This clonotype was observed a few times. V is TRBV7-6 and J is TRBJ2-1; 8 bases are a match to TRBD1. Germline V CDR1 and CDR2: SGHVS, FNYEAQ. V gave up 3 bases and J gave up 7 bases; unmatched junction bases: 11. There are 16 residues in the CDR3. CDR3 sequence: CASSFPDREGENEQFF. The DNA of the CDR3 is TGTGCCAGCAGCTTTCCGGACAGGGAAGGTGAGAATGAGCAGTTCTTC.

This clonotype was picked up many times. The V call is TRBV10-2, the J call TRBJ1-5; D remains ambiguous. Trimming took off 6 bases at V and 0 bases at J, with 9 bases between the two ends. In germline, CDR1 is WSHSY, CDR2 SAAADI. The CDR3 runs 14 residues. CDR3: CASSGTYSNQPQHF. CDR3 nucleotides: TGCGCCAGCAGCGGAACTTATAGCAATCAGCCCCAGCATTTT.

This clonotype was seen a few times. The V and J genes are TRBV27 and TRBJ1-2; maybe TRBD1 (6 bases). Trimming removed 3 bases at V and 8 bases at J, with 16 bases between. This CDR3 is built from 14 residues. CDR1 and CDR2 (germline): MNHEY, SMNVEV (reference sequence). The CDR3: CASSFFQGREGYTF. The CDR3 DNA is TGTGCCAGCAGTTTCTTCCAGGGGAGAGAGGGCTACACCTTC.

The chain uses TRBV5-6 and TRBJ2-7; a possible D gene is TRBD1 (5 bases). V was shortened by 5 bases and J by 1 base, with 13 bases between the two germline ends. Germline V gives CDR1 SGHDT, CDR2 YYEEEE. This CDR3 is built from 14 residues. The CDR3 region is CASRNRQRSYEQYF. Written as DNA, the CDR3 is TGTGCCAGCAGAAATCGACAGCGATCCTACGAGCAGTACTTC.

The CDR3: CASGTGTGFEQYV. The CDR3 coding sequence is TGCGCCAGCGGAACCGGGACAGGGTTCGAGCAGTACGTC. The V call is TRBV10-2, the J call TRBJ2-7; 9 bases are shared with TRBD1. CDR3 length: 13 residues. V gave up 8 bases and J gave up 6 bases; unmatched junction bases: 8. Germline V gives CDR1 WSHSY, CDR2 SAAADI.

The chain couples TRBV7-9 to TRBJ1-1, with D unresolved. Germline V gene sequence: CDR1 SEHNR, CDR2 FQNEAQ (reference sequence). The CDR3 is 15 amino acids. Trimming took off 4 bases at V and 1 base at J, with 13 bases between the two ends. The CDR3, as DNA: TGTGCCAGCAGCTCTACCGGACGTCGGAACACTGAAGCTTTCTTT. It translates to CASSSTGRRNTEAFF. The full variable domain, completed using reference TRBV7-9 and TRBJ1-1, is DTGVSQNPRHKITKRGQNVTFRCDPISEHNRLYWYRQTLGQGPEFLTYFQNEAQLEKSRLLSDRFSAERPKGSFSTLEIQRTEQGDSAMYLCASSSTGRRNTEAFFGQGTRLTVV.

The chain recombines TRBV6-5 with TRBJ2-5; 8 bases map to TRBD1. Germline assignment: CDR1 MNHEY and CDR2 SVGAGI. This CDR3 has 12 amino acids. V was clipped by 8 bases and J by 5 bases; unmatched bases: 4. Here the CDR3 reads CASSGGSETQYF. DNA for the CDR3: TGTGCCAGCTCAGGGGGCTCGGAGACCCAGTACTTC.

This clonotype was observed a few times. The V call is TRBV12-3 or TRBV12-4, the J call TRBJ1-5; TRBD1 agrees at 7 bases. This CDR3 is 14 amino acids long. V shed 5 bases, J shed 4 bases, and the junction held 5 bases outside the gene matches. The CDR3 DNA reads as TGTGCCAGCAGTCCCTCGACAGGGAATCAGCCCCAGCATTTT. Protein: CASSPSTGNQPQHF.